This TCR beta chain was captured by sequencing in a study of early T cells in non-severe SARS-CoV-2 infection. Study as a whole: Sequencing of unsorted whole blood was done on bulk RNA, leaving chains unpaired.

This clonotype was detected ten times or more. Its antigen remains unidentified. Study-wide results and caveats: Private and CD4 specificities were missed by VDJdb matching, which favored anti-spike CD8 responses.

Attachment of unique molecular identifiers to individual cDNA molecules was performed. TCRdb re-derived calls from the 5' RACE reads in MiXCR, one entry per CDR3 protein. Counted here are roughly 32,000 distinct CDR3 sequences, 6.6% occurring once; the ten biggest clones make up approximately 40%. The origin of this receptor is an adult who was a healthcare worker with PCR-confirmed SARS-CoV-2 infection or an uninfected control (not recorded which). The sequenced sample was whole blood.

The CDR3 sequence: CAISSTDRIRTDTQYF. The DNA of the CDR3 is TGTGCCATCAGTTCTACGGACAGAATTCGCACAGATACGCAGTATTTT. The chain is built from TRBV10-3 and TRBJ2-3, with D possibly being TRBD1 (6 bases). The germline V and J ends were trimmed by 5 bases and 1 base, with 16 bases remaining between them. The CDR3 has 16 amino acids. CDR1 and CDR2 from the germline V gene are ENHRY and SYGVKD.